The 32 T cell receptor beta chains below come from one sample, sequenced in a study of CD8+ T cells in alopecia areata. Sequencing relied on a cDNA template that was reverse transcribed from extracted RNA. Sequencing used immunoSEQ multiplex PCR; TCRdb keeps in-frame clones, though not all of them. The sample lists approximately 300,000 clones, nearly 60% occurring once. Treatment specified: oral pan-JAK inhibitor, 5-10 mg twice daily. This material consisted of CD4+ T cells sorted from blood, taken at week 24, from a patient treated with tofacitinib. The receptor set was obtained from a human donor with alopecia areata.

This sequence joins TRBV27 and TRBJ2-1; a weak D match, TRBD2 (5 bases). The CDR3 has 15 amino acids. The germline V gene has CDR1 MNHEY and CDR2 SMNVEV (reference sequence). V lost 8 bases and J 2 bases, leaving 16 bases between the germline ends. CDR3 in amino acids: CASGAVGRAYNEQFF. The DNA of the CDR3 is TGTGCCAGCGGAGCGGTTGGGCGGGCCTACAATGAGCAGTTCTTC.

The gene calls are TRBV5-6 and TRBJ2-5; 9 positions match TRBD2. Germline CDR1 and CDR2: SGHDT and YYEEEE. V shed 6 bases and J 1 base; nucleotides not matched to a gene: 7. The CDR3 is 15 amino acids. CDR3: CASTHLAGLQETQYF. The DNA for the CDR3 is TGTGCCAGCACACATCTAGCGGGGCTCCAAGAGACCCAGTACTTC. The whole variable domain, filled in from reference TRBV5-6 and TRBJ2-5, reads DAGVTQSPTHLIKTRGQQVTLRCSPKSGHDTVSWYQQALGQGPQFIFQYYEEEERQRGNFPDRFSGHQFPNYSSELNVNALLLGDSALYLCASTHLAGLQETQYFGPGTRLLVL.

J is TRBJ2-4 and V is TRBV29-1; D gene unclear. Germline CDR1 reads SQVTM; CDR2 reads ANQGSEA. The CDR3 is made up of 13 amino acids. V lost 4 bases and J 2 bases, leaving 9 bases between the germline ends. CDR3 DNA sequence: TGCAGCGTTGGACGCCAAACCAAAAACATTCAGTACTTC. Amino acids: CSVGRQTKNIQYF. Variable domain in full (rest from reference TRBV29-1 and TRBJ2-4): SAVISQKPSRDICQRGTSLTIQCQVDSQVTMMFWYRQQPGQSLTLIATANQGSEATYESGFVIDKFPISRPNLTFSTLTVSNMSPEDSSIYLCSVGRQTKNIQYFGAGTRLSVL.

The chain uses TRBV4-3 and TRBJ1-2, with D unclear. The CDR3 runs 11 residues. The germline V and J ends were trimmed by 8 bases and 6 bases, with 10 bases remaining between them. Germline lookup yields CDR1 LGHNA and CDR2 YSLEER. The chain's CDR3 is CASRARDGYTF. Here the CDR3 DNA reads TGCGCCAGCCGTGCGCGGGATGGCTACACCTTC.

A few counts support this clone. V is TRBV19 and J is TRBJ2-3; 13 nucleotides line up with TRBD2. This CDR3 comprises 16 residues. Per germline, CDR1 LNHDA and CDR2 SQIVND (reference sequence). Trimming cost V 3 bases and J 4 bases; bases outside gene matches: 4. CDR3 amino acids: CASSMRLAGGPDTQYF. CDR3 bases: TGTGCCAGTAGTATGAGACTAGCGGGGGGTCCAGATACGCAGTATTTT. Supplemented by reference TRBV19 and TRBJ2-3, the full variable domain reads DGGITQSPKYLFRKEGQNVTLSCEQNLNHDAMYWYRQDPGQGLRLIYYSQIVNDFQKGDIAEGYSVSREKKESFPLTVTSAQKNPTAFYLCASSMRLAGGPDTQYFGPGTRLTVL.

The chain uses TRBV9 and TRBJ1-4; D is undetermined. The CDR3 extends over 15 amino acids. CDR1 and CDR2 (germline): SGDLS, YYNGEE. V was cut by 3 bases and J by 8 bases, with 17 bases left in between. The CDR3 protein is CASSGAPLGGEKLFF. DNA of the CDR3: TGTGCCAGCAGCGGCGCCCCCCTAGGAGGGGAAAAACTGTTTTTT.

Only a few counts were recorded for this clone. V usage is TRBV29-1 and J usage is TRBJ2-5, with D unclear. V was clipped by 8 bases and J by 0 bases, with 7 bases between them. The CDR3 extends over 11 amino acids. In germline, CDR1 is SQVTM, CDR2 ANQGSEA. The CDR3 sequence is CSLRDQETQYF. CDR3 DNA sequence: TGCAGCCTCCGGGACCAAGAGACCCAGTACTTC. The whole variable domain, filled in from reference TRBV29-1 and TRBJ2-5, reads SAVISQKPSRDICQRGTSLTIQCQVDSQVTMMFWYRQQPGQSLTLIATANQGSEATYESGFVIDKFPISRPNLTFSTLTVSNMSPEDSSIYLCSLRDQETQYFGPGTRLLVL.

This chain connects TRBV4-1 to TRBJ1-5, with a tentative D call TRBD1 (5 bases). Germline V gene lookup returns CDR1 MGHRA and CDR2 YSYEKL. This CDR3 is 18 amino acids long. Deletions cut 5 bases from V and 1 base from J, with 21 bases between. The CDR3 region has the DNA TGCGCCAGCAGCGCGCACCGTCTAGGGGATAGGAGCAATCAGCCCCAGCATTTT. It encodes CASSAHRLGDRSNQPQHF.

The V gene is TRBV2, the J gene TRBJ1-2; the D is unclear. Trimming removed 1 base at V and 8 bases at J, with 14 bases between. Germline values: CDR1 SNHLY, CDR2 FYNNEI. The CDR3 runs 14 residues. The CDR3 spells CASSEGARFRGYTF. CDR3 coding DNA: TGTGCCAGCAGTGAAGGGGCGAGGTTCCGGGGCTACACCTTC.

The V call is TRBV20-1, the J call TRBJ1-2; D remains ambiguous. The CDR3 sequence is 11 residues long. The germline V gene has CDR1 DFQATT and CDR2 SNEGSKA (reference sequence). The V end was cut by 1 base, the J end by 5 bases, with 5 bases between. The CDR3 region is CSARGEYGYTF. The CDR3 DNA reads TGCAGTGCTAGAGGGGAGTATGGCTACACCTTC.

This clone was detected a few times. This chain uses TRBV7-2 with TRBJ1-3; 10 bases are shared with TRBD1. This CDR3 comprises 17 residues. The germline gives CDR1 SGHTA, CDR2 FQGNSA. V lost 1 base and J lost 1; bases outside the gene matches: 4. The DNA of the CDR3 is TGTGCCAGCAGCTTAGTTGGGGACAGGGGTTCTGGAAACACCATATATTTT. Translated: CASSLVGDRGSGNTIYF.

V gene TRBV4-2 combines with J gene TRBJ1-1; D not resolved. Germline lookup yields CDR1 LGHNA and CDR2 YNFKEQ. V shed 0 bases and J shed 2 bases, with 10 bases lying between them. This CDR3 is 15 amino acids long. CDR3: CASSQDGPANTEAFF. The CDR3 DNA reads TGTGCCAGCAGCCAAGACGGTCCGGCTAACACTGAAGCTTTCTTT.

The V and J genes are TRBV6-5 and TRBJ2-3, with D hard to call. This CDR3 has 14 amino acids. Germline CDR1 reads MNHEY; CDR2 reads SVGAGI. V was shortened by 5 bases and J by 0 bases, with 9 bases between the two germline ends. CDR3 amino acids: CASSILLSTDTQYF. In DNA, the CDR3 is TGTGCCAGCAGTATACTCCTTAGCACAGATACGCAGTATTTT.

The rearrangement joins TRBV27 to TRBJ1-1; D is unresolved. The CDR3 runs 13 residues. V dropped 6 bases and J dropped 0 bases, with 8 bases sitting between them. Per the germline V gene, CDR1 is MNHEY and CDR2 is SMNVEV (reference sequence). CDR3 sequence (DNA): TGTGCCAGCAGCCCTCGTTTGAACACTGAAGCTTTCTTT. This gives the protein CASSPRLNTEAFF.

The rearrangement links TRBV9 to TRBJ2-7; 8 bases are a match to TRBD2. The CDR3 length is 14 residues. V dropped 5 bases and J dropped 0; count of bases not matched to a gene: 4. Germline-derived CDR1 and CDR2 are SGDLS and YYNGEE. CDR3 bases: TGTGCCAGCAGTTTAGCGGGGACCTCCTACGAGCAGTACTTC. Translating gives CASSLAGTSYEQYF. The variable domain in full, with the rest retrieved from reference TRBV9 and TRBJ2-7, is DSGVTQTPKHLITATGQRVTLRCSPRSGDLSVYWYQQSLDQGLQFLIQYYNGEERAKGNILERFSAQQFPDLHSELNLSSLELGDSALYFCASSLAGTSYEQYFGPGTRLTVT.

J is TRBJ2-1 and V is TRBV30; D gene unclear. CDR3 length equals 11 residues. Trimming pared 5 bases from V and 6 bases from J, leaving 8 bases between. Germline V gives CDR1 GTSNPN, CDR2 SVGIG (reference sequence). CDR3 bases: TGTGCCTGGGCGACTTTCAATGAGCAGTTCTTC. Protein: CAWATFNEQFF.

This clone turned up a few times. The J gene is TRBJ2-3, the V gene TRBV5-4, with 8 bases aligning to TRBD2. CDR1 SGHNT and CDR2 YYREEE come from the germline V gene (reference sequence). CDR3 length: 16 residues. V lost 6 bases, J lost 0 bases, and 9 bases stayed unmatched. In DNA, the CDR3 is TGTGCCAGCAACATTGGGTCTAGCGGGAGCACAGATACGCAGTATTTT. Amino acid sequence: CASNIGSSGSTDTQYF.

The chain employs TRBV5-5 and TRBJ2-1; perhaps TRBD1 as D (5 bases). The V gene's germline CDR1 is SGHKS and CDR2 YYEKEE (reference sequence). With 2 bases removed from V and 7 bases from J, the gap between germline ends came to 10 bases. The CDR3 is 13 amino acids. CDR3 DNA sequence: TGTGCCAGCAGCTTCACGGCAGGGAATGAGCAGTTCTTC. Its translation: CASSFTAGNEQFF. The entire variable domain, with the rest obtained from reference TRBV5-5 and TRBJ2-1, is as follows: DAGVTQSPTHLIKTRGQQVTLRCSPISGHKSVSWYQQVLGQGPQFIFQYYEKEERGRGNFPDRFSARQFPNYSSELNVNALLLGDSALYLCASSFTAGNEQFFGPGTRLTVL.

J is TRBJ2-7 and V is TRBV5-4; D is undetermined. The V gene's germline CDR1 is SGHNT and CDR2 YYREEE (reference sequence). CDR3 length: 14 amino acids. V lost 2 bases and J lost 0, with 9 bases in between. The CDR3 sequence is CASSFQSPSYEQYF. The CDR3 coding sequence is TGTGCCAGCAGCTTCCAGAGCCCCTCCTACGAGCAGTACTTC.

With respect to this clone: One junction end does not reproduce the germline sequence, and a read error may be involved. The chain combines TRBV9 with TRBJ2-1; 8 positions match TRBD1. The CDR3 loop spans 16 amino acids. Germline V CDR1 and CDR2: SGDLS, YYNGEE. The CDR3 region is CASSVVDRENYNEQFF. CDR3 sequence (DNA): TGTGCCAGCAGTGTAGTGGACAGGGAAAACTACAATGAGCAGTTCTTC. Full variable domain (rest looked up from reference TRBV9 and TRBJ2-1): DSGVTQTPKHLITATGQRVTLRCSPRSGDLSVYWYQQSLDQGLQFLIQYYNGEERAKGNILERFSAQQFPDLHSELNLSSLELGDSALYFCASSVVDRENYNEQFFGPGTRLTVL.

This chain connects TRBV29-1 to TRBJ2-7, with 7 bases aligning to TRBD1. The germline V gene has CDR1 SQVTM and CDR2 ANQGSEA. The CDR3 contains 12 residues. The V and J ends lost 7 bases and 2 bases, in that order; junction bases with no gene match: 5. The chain's CDR3 is CSAGTATYEQYF. DNA for the CDR3: TGCAGCGCTGGGACAGCGACCTACGAGCAGTACTTC.

This clone was seen once. Additional DNA sequences in this sample encode the identical CDR3. The chain links TRBV5-1 to TRBJ2-3; no clear D gene. The CDR3 contains 15 residues. Germline V gives CDR1 SGHRS, CDR2 YFSETQ. V was clipped by 0 bases and J by 0 bases, with 8 bases between them. The CDR3 sequence is CASSLEGISTDTQYF. The CDR3 region has the DNA TGCGCCAGCAGCTTGGAGGGTATCAGCACAGATACGCAGTATTTT.

This clone showed up just a few times. The chain employs TRBV7-8 and TRBJ2-1; no definite D call. This CDR3 has 13 residues. Trimming pared 5 bases from V and 3 bases from J, leaving 8 bases between. CDR1 SGHVS and CDR2 FQNEAQ come from the germline V gene. CDR3 residues: CASSTSVYNEQFF. Written as DNA, the CDR3 is TGTGCCAGCAGCACTTCAGTCTACAATGAGCAGTTCTTC.

A word on this clone: One end of the junction does not line up with germline, which may come from a read error. This chain links TRBV30 with TRBJ1-3, with 9 bases identical to TRBD1. CDR3 length: 18 amino acids. Per germline, CDR1 GTSNPN and CDR2 SVGIG (reference sequence). The CDR3: CAWSRDRDSMSSGNTIYF. CDR3 coding DNA: TGTGCTTGGAGTAGGGACAGGGACTCGATGAGCTCTGGAAACACCATATATTTT.

This clone has a single count. J is TRBJ1-2 and V is TRBV30; 9 bases line up with TRBD1. CDR3 length: 17 amino acids. Germline values: CDR1 GTSNPN, CDR2 SVGIG (reference sequence). V lost 3 bases to trimming and J lost 0 bases; unmatched junction nucleotides: 11. The CDR3 bases are TGTGCCTGGAGCCAGGGGACAGGGAGAATAGCTAACTATGGCTACACCTTC. It translates to CAWSQGTGRIANYGYTF.

The V call is TRBV30, the J call TRBJ2-3; 8 positions match TRBD2. Germline V lookup: CDR1 GTSNPN, CDR2 SVGIG (reference sequence). V was pared by 1 base and J by 0 bases, with 3 bases of the junction left unmatched. The CDR3 totals 15 residues. The CDR3 loop is CAWSELAASTDTQYF. In DNA, the CDR3 is TGTGCCTGGAGTGAACTAGCGGCCAGCACAGATACGCAGTATTTT.

This clone was observed a few times. The chain uses TRBV4-3 and TRBJ2-3; D remains ambiguous. This CDR3 has 17 residues. V was cut by 4 bases and J by 2 bases, with 19 bases left in between. The germline CDR1 and CDR2 sequences are LGHNA and YSLEER. In nucleotides, the CDR3 is TGCGCCAGCAGCCCCACCGTGATGGCGGCTTACACAGATACGCAGTATTTT. Encoded protein: CASSPTVMAAYTDTQYF.

The V and J genes are TRBV7-9 and TRBJ1-6; D is unresolved. Germline CDR1 reads SEHNR; CDR2 reads FQNEAQ (reference sequence). The V and J ends lost 8 bases and 0 bases respectively, with 8 bases between them. The CDR3 sequence is 14 residues long. CDR3 protein: CASLPSSYNSPLHF. The CDR3 nucleotides read TGTGCCAGCCTCCCCAGCTCCTATAATTCACCCCTCCACTTT. The full variable domain, completed using reference TRBV7-9 and TRBJ1-6, is DTGVSQNPRHKITKRGQNVTFRCDPISEHNRLYWYRQTLGQGPEFLTYFQNEAQLEKSRLLSDRFSAERPKGSFSTLEIQRTEQGDSAMYLCASLPSSYNSPLHFGNGTRLTVT.

Of note for this clone: At the DNA level, this CDR3 is encoded by other sequences in the same sample as well. The chain employs TRBV30 and TRBJ1-2, with TRBD1 identical over 7 bases. The ends lost 0 bases at V and 6 bases at J; junction bases unmatched: 4. Germline CDR1 reads GTSNPN; CDR2 reads SVGIG (reference sequence). The CDR3 is 13 residues long. CDR3: CAWSVKGGDGYTF. For the CDR3, the DNA is TGTGCCTGGAGTGTAAAAGGGGGCGATGGCTACACCTTC.

The gene calls are TRBV29-1 and TRBJ2-5; tentatively, D is TRBD2 (5 bases). Germline loops: CDR1 SQVTM, CDR2 ANQGSEA. CDR3 length equals 10 residues. V shed 6 bases and J shed 5 bases, with 7 bases lying between them. CDR3 residues: CSVRVETQYF. The CDR3 nucleotides are TGCAGCGTGCGGGTGGAGACCCAGTACTTC.

This sequence joins TRBV10-3 and TRBJ2-7; D perhaps matches TRBD1 (6 bases). The CDR3 length is 12 residues. Trimming took off 6 bases at V and 4 bases at J, with 10 bases between the two ends. Germline V lookup: CDR1 ENHRY, CDR2 SYGVKD. The CDR3 protein is CAIRETGYEQYF. The CDR3 nucleotides read TGTGCCATCAGAGAAACAGGGTACGAGCAGTACTTC.

CDR3 sequence (DNA): TGTGCCAGCAGTTTATACCCCTCGACACAGGGAGGGGAAAAACTGTTTTTT. Amino acids: CASSLYPSTQGGEKLFF. The chain couples TRBV28 to TRBJ1-4, with TRBD1 as a possible D gene (6 bases). This CDR3 has 17 amino acids. V lost 1 base to trimming and J lost 8 bases, with 20 bases between them. Per the germline V gene, CDR1 is MDHEN and CDR2 is SYDVKM.